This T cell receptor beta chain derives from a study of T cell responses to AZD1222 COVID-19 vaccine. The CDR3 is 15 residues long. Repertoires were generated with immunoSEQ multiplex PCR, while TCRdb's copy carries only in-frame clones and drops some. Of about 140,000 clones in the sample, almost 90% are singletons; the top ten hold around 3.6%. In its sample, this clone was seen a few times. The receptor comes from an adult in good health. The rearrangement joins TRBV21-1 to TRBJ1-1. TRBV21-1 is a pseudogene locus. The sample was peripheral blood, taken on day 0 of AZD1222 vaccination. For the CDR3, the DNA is TGTGCCAGCAGCAAAGAGGTCTCGGGAGGGACTGAAGCTTTCTTT. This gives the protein CASSKEVSGGTEAFF.